This TCR beta chain appears in the sequencing data of a study of cytomegalovirus exposure and HLA in healthy donors. Study results and limitations: Researchers reported in a later analysis that common viral pathogens appeared linked to several top clusters. TCR beta V segments were, for the most part, productive about 87% or about 30% of the time in an earlier analysis.

It was with 60 Vbeta and 13 Jbeta primers that the PCR ran. Assay: immunoSEQ multiplex PCR; the TCRdb copy retains only in-frame clones and omits some. The data contain 79,000 or so clones, roughly 80% of them singletons. This CDR3 region has 15 residues. V was shortened by 1 base and J by 5 bases, with 12 bases between the two germline ends. Germline CDR1 is LGHNT and CDR2 is FRNRAP. This clone was counted only a few times. Its antigen is still unknown. The sequence came from a woman aged 35 to 49 in good health and CMV-seropositive. The sample was PBMCs. The chain recombines TRBV12-5 with TRBJ1-5, with unresolved D. CDR3 sequence: CASGLDAGVHQPQHF. CDR3 sequence (DNA): TGTGCTAGTGGTTTGGATGCTGGAGTACATCAGCCCCAGCATTTT.